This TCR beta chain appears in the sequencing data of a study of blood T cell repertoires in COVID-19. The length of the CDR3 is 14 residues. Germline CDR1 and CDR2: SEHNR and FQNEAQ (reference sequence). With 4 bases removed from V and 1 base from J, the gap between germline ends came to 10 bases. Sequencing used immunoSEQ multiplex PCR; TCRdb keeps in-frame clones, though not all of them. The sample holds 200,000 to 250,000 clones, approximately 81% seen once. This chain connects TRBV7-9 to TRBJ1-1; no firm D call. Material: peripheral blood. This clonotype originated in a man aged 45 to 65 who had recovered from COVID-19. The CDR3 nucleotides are TGTGCCAGCAGCTCGAACTTCGAGAACACTGAAGCTTTCTTT. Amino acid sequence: CASSSNFENTEAFF.